This TCR beta chain was recorded in a study of technical replicates of blood from a few donors. Trimming left V 6 bases short and J 3 bases short, with 13 bases between. The CDR3 is 14 residues long. In germline, CDR1 is LNHDA, CDR2 SQIVND (reference sequence). Repertoires were generated with immunoSEQ multiplex PCR, while TCRdb's copy carries only in-frame clones and drops some. The table lists tens of thousands of clones, roughly 89% of them singletons, with about 5.5% in the top ten. Source material: PBMCs. This chain connects TRBV19 to TRBJ2-3, with a possible D match to TRBD1 (6 bases). The receptor was isolated from a human donor in good health. Some clones in this sample may be carry-over from other donors' samples. In DNA form, the CDR3 reads TGTGCCAGTAGACCCCCAGGGGCGACAGATACGCAGTATTTT. Protein: CASRPPGATDTQYF.